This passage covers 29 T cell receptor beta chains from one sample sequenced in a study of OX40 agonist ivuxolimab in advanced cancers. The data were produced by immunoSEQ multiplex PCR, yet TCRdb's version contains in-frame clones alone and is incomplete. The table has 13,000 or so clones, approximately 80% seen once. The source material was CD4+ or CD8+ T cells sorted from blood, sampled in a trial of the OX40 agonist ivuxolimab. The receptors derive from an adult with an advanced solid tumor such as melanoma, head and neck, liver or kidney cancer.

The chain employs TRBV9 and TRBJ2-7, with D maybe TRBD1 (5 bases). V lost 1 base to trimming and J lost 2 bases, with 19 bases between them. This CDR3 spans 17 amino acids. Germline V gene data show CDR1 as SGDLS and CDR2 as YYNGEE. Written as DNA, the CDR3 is TGTGCCAGCAGCGTATCTCCTTACTCAGGGTTAGCCTACGAGCAGTACTTC. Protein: CASSVSPYSGLAYEQYF.

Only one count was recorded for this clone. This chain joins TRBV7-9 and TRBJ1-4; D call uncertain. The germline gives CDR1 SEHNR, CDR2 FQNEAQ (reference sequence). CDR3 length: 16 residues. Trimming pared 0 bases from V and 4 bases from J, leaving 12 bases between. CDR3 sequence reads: CASSLATETVNEKLFF. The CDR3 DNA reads TGTGCCAGCAGCTTAGCCACAGAGACGGTTAATGAAAAACTGTTTTTT.

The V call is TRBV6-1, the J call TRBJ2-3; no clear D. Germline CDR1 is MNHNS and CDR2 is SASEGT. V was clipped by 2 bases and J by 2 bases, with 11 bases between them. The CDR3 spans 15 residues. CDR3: CASSEPVSATDTQYF. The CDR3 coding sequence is TGTGCCAGCAGTGAACCGGTTTCTGCCACAGATACGCAGTATTTT.

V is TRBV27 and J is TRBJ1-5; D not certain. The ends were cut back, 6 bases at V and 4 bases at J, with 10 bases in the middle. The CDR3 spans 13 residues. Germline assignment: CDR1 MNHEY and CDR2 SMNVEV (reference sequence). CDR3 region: CASSVRLNQPQHF. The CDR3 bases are TGTGCCAGCAGCGTGAGGTTAAATCAGCCCCAGCATTTT.

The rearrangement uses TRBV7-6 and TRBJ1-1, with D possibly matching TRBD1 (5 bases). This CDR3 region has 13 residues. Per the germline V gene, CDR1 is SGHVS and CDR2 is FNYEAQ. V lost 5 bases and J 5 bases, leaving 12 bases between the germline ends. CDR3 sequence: CASSRGSETEAFF. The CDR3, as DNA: TGTGCCAGCAGCCGGGGGTCGGAGACTGAAGCTTTCTTT.

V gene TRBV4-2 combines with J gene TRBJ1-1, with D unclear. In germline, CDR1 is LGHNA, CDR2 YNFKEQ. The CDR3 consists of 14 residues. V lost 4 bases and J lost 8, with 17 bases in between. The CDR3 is CASSRIEGSGEAFF. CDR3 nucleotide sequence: TGTGCCAGCAGCCGAATTGAGGGCAGTGGGGAAGCTTTCTTT.

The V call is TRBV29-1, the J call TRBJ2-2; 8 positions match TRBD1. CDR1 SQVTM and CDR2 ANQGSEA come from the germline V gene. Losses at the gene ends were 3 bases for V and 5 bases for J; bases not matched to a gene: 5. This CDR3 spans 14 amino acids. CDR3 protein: CSVDGDRLTGELFF. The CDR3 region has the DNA TGCAGCGTTGATGGGGACAGGTTGACCGGGGAGCTGTTTTTT.

CDR3 in amino acids: CASSDSGGASEQFF. CDR3 coding DNA: TGTGCCAGCAGTGACAGCGGGGGGGCCTCTGAGCAGTTCTTC. The chain has TRBV2 and TRBJ2-1; 10 bases map to TRBD2. Germline V gene lookup returns CDR1 SNHLY and CDR2 FYNNEI. The CDR3 consists of 14 residues. Trimming cost V 3 bases and J 9 bases; bases outside gene matches: 5.

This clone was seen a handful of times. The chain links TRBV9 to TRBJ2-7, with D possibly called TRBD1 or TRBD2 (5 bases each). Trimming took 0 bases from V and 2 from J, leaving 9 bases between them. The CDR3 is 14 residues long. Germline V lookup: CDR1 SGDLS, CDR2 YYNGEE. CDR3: CASSVDLGAYEQYF. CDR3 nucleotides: TGTGCCAGCAGCGTAGACCTGGGGGCCTACGAGCAGTACTTC.

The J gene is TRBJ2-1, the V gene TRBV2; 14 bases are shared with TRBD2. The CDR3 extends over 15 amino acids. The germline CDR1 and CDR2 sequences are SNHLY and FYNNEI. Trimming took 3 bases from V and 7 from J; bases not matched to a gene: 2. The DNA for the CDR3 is TGTGCCAGCAGTGAGGGGACTAGCGGGGGTAATGAGCAGTTCTTC. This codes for CASSEGTSGGNEQFF. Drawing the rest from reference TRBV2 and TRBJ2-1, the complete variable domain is EPEVTQTPSHQVTQMGQEVILRCVPISNHLYFYWYRQILGQKVEFLVSFYNNEISEKSEIFDDQFSVERPDGSNFTLKIRSTKLEDSAMYFCASSEGTSGGNEQFFGPGTRLTVL.

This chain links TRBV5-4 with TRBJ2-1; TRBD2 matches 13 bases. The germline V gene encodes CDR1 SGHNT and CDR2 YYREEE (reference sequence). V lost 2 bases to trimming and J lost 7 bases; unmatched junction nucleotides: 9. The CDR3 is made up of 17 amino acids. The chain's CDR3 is CASSFPGTSGETNEQFF. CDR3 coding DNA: TGTGCCAGCAGCTTCCCTGGGACTAGCGGGGAGACAAATGAGCAGTTCTTC. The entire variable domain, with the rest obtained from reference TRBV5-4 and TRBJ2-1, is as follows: ETGVTQSPTHLIKTRGQQVTLRCSSQSGHNTVSWYQQALGQGPQFIFQYYREEENGRGNFPPRFSGLQFPNYSSELNVNALELDDSALYLCASSFPGTSGETNEQFFGPGTRLTVL.

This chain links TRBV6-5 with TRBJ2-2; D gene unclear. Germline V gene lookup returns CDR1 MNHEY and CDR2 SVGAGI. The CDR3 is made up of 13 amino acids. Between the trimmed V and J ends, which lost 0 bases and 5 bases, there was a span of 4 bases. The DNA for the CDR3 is TGTGCCAGCAGTTACTCGGGTACCGGGGAGCTGTTTTTT. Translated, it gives CASSYSGTGELFF.

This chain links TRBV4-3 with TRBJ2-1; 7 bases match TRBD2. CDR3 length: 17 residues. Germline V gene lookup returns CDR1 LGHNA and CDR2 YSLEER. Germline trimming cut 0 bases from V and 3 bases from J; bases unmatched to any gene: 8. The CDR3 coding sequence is TGCGCCAGCAGCCAAGATCCCCCGGGCGGGGGCTACAATGAGCAGTTCTTC. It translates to CASSQDPPGGGYNEQFF.

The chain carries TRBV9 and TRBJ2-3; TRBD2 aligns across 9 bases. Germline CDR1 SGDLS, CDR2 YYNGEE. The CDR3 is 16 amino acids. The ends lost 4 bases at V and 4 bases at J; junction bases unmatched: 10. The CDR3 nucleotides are TGTGCCAGCAGCTTTTCTAGCGGGGTGTTCCCAGATACGCAGTATTTT. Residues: CASSFSSGVFPDTQYF.

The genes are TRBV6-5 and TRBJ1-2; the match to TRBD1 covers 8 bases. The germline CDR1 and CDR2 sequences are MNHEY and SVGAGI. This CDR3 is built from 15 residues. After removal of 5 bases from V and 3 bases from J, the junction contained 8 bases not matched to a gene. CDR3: CASSRSGQADYGYTF. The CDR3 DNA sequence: TGTGCCAGCAGTCGATCGGGACAGGCGGACTATGGCTACACCTTC.

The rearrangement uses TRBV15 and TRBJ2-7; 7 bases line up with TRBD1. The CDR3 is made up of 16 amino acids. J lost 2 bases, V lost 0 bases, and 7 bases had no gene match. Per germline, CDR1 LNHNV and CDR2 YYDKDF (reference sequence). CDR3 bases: TGTGCCACCAGCAGAGAACAGGGGCTGGGAACCTACGAGCAGTACTTC. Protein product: CATSREQGLGTYEQYF. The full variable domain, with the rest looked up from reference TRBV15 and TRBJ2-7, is DAMVIQNPRYQVTQFGKPVTLSCSQTLNHNVMYWYQQKSSQAPKLLFHYYDKDFNNEADTPDNFQSRRPNTSFCFLDIRSPGLGDTAMYLCATSREQGLGTYEQYFGPGTRLTVT.

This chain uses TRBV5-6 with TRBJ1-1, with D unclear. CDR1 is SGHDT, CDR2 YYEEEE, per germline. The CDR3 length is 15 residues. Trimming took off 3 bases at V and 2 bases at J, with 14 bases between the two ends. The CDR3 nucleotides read TGTGCCAGCAGCTCCGGGCCCAATCCTAACACTGAAGCTTTCTTT. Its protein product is CASSSGPNPNTEAFF.

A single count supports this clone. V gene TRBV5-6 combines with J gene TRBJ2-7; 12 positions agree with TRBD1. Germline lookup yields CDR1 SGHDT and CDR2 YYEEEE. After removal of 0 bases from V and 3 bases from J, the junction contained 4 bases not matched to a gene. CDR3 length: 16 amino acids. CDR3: CASSLAGTGGRYEQYF. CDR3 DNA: TGTGCCAGCAGCTTGGCGGGGACAGGGGGCCGCTACGAGCAGTACTTC.

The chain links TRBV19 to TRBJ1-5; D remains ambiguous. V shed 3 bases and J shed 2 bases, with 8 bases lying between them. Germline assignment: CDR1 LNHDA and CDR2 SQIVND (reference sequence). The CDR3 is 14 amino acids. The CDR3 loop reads CASSISGGNQPQHF. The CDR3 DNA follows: TGTGCCAGTAGTATTTCTGGGGGCAATCAGCCCCAGCATTTT.

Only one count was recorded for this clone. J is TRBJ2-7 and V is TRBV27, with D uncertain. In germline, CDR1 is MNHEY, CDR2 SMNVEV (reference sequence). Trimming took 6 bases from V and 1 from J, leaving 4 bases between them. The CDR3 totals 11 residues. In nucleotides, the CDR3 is TGTGCCAGCAGACAGTCCTACGAGCAGTACTTC. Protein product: CASRQSYEQYF.

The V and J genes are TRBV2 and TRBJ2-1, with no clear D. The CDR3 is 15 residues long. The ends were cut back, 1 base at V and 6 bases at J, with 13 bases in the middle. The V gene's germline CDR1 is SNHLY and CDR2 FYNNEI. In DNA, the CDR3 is TGTGCCAGCAGTGAAGACCCGGCAACGATCAATGAGCAGTTCTTC. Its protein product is CASSEDPATINEQFF.

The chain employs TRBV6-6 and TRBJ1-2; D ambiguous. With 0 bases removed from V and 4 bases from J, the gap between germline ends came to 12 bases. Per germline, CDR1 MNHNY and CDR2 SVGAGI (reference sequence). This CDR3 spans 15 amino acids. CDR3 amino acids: CASSYSEEGSYGYTF. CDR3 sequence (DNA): TGTGCCAGCAGTTACTCGGAAGAGGGCAGCTATGGCTACACCTTC.

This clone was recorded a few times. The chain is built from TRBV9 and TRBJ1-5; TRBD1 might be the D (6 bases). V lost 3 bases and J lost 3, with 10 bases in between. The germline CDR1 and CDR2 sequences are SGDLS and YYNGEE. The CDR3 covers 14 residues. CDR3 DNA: TGTGCCAGCAGCGGCGGACAGACCAATCAGCCCCAGCATTTT. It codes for CASSGGQTNQPQHF.

The CDR3 DNA reads TGTGCCAGCAGCGTAGACGCGGGGGGTCTCTACAATGAGCAGTTCTTC. Its protein product is CASSVDAGGLYNEQFF. The V gene is TRBV9, the J gene TRBJ2-1, with 8 bases identical to TRBD2. J lost 3 bases, V lost 0 bases, and 5 bases had no gene match. The CDR3 extends over 16 amino acids. CDR1 SGDLS and CDR2 YYNGEE come from the germline V gene.

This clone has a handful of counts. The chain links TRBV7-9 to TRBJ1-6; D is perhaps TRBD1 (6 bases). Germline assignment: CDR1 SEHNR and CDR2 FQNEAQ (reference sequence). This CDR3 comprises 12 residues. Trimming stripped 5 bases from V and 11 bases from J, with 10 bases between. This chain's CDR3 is CASSAEGAPLHF. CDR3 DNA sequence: TGTGCCAGCAGCGCGGAGGGGGCACCCCTCCACTTT. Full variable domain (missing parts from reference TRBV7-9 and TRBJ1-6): DTGVSQNPRHKITKRGQNVTFRCDPISEHNRLYWYRQTLGQGPEFLTYFQNEAQLEKSRLLSDRFSAERPKGSFSTLEIQRTEQGDSAMYLCASSAEGAPLHFGNGTRLTVT.

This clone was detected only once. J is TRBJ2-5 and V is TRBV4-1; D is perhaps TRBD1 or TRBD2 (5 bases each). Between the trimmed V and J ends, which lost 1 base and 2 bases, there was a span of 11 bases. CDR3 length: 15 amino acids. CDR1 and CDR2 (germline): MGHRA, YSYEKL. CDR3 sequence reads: CASSQVRGEQETQYF. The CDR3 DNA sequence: TGCGCCAGCAGCCAAGTTCGAGGGGAACAAGAGACCCAGTACTTC.

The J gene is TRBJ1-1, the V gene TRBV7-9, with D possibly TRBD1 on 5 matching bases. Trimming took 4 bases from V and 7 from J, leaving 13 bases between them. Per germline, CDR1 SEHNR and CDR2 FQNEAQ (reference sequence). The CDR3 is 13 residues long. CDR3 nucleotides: TGTGCCAGCAGCTCCCTAGGGACTCTTGAAGCTTTCTTT. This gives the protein CASSSLGTLEAFF.

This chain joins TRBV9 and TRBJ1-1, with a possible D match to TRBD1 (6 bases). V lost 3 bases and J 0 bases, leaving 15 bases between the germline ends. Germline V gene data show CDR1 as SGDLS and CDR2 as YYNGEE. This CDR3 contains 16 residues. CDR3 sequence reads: CASSEGVRTLNTEAFF. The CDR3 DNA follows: TGTGCCAGCAGCGAGGGGGTAAGGACCTTGAACACTGAAGCTTTCTTT.

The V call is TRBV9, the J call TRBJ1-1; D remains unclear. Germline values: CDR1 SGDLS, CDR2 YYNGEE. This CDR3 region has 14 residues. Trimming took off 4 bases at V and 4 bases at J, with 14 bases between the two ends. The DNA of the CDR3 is TGTGCCAGCAGCACCGGGTGGGTGGGCACTGAAGCTTTCTTT. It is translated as CASSTGWVGTEAFF.